This TCR beta chain was sequenced for a study of PD-1 blockade in classical Hodgkin lymphoma. The CDR3 spans 17 residues. CDR1 and CDR2 (germline): SEHNR, FQNEAQ (reference sequence). Trimming cost V 1 base and J 1 base, with 13 bases left between them. Study results and caveats: Newly diagnosed patients were reported to start with lower TCR diversity than healthy donors. Factors driving the repertoire differences, possibly disease activity or prior therapy, remain undefined.

Specified time point: newly diagnosed, previously untreated cHL patient sample. Thawed PBMCs were the source of CD4+ T cells, purified by magnetic negative selection. The authors used newly diagnosed, untreated classical Hodgkin lymphoma PBMCs as comparison. Clones were sequenced by immunoSEQ multiplex PCR, and TCRdb holds only the in-frame ones, with some missing. The table shows 20,000 to 30,000 clones, with 91% occurring only once. Of note for this clone: The antigen is not known.

The sequencing sample was made of CD4+ T cells from blood. The V and J genes are TRBV7-9 and TRBJ1-4; a possible D gene is TRBD1 (5 bases). The receptor was derived from a human donor with classical Hodgkin lymphoma. The CDR3 coding sequence is TGTGCCAGCAGCTTAGGGCAGGGTGGATTAACTAATGAAAAACTGTTTTTT. It translates to CASSLGQGGLTNEKLFF.